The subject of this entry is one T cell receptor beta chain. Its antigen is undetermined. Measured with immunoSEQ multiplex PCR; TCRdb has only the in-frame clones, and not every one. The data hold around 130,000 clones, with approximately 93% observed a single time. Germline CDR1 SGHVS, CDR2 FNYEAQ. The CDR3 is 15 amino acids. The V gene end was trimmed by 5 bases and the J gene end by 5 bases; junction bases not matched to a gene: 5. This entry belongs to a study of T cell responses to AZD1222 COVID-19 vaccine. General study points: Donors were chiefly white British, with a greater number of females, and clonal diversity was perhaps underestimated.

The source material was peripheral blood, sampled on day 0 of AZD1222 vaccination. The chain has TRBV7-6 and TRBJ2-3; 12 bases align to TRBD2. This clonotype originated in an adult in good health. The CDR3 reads CASSRLAGEGDTQYF. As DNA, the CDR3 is TGTGCCAGCAGCCGACTAGCGGGAGAGGGAGATACGCAGTATTTT.